Below are 22 T cell receptor beta chains sequenced from a single sample in a study of beta chain features in type 1 diabetes. Expressed TCRB transcripts were sequenced because the entire RNA isolate underwent reverse transcription. Libraries were prepared by immunoSEQ multiplex PCR; TCRdb keeps only in-frame clonotypes and omits some of them. This table holds more than 250,000 clones, about 23% found once. Findings and caveats of the study: Among all four CD4+ subsets, Type 1 diabetes patients had TCRB CDR3s that were moderately but significantly shorter.

Their cognate antigens are unknown. Sequenced sample: naive CD4+ T cells from blood. All receptors derive from a woman aged 25-40 years with type 1 diabetes.

The chain couples TRBV11-3 to TRBJ2-2; 7 bases match TRBD2. The V segment lost 11 bases and the J segment 6 bases; nucleotides outside the gene matches: 3. Germline CDR1 is SGHNT and CDR2 is YENEEA. This CDR3 has 11 residues. DNA for the CDR3: TGTGCCGGGGCGGGAGCCGGGGAGCTGTTTTTT. Its protein is CAGAGAGELFF.

J is TRBJ1-2 and V is TRBV7-9; 7 positions match TRBD1. With V trimmed by 3 bases and J by 0 bases, 4 bases remained unmatched. Germline V gene lookup returns CDR1 SEHNR and CDR2 FQNEAQ (reference sequence). The CDR3 length is 15 residues. CDR3: CASSFGTAANYGYTF. CDR3 nucleotides: TGTGCCAGCAGCTTCGGGACAGCCGCTAACTATGGCTACACCTTC.

The J gene is TRBJ2-1, the V gene TRBV30; TRBD1 is a possible D gene (6 bases). The germline V and J ends were trimmed by 3 bases and 8 bases, with 26 bases remaining between them. CDR1 is GTSNPN, CDR2 SVGIG, per germline (reference sequence). The CDR3 is 17 amino acids. CDR3 nucleotide sequence: TGTGCCTGGAGGCATTGGGGAACCGGGACATCCGTCGATGAGCAGTTCTTC. This encodes CAWRHWGTGTSVDEQFF.

The table lists this clone with a few counts. The rearrangement joins TRBV29-1 to TRBJ2-3, with D uncertain. The CDR3 is 11 amino acids. Germline CDR1 SQVTM, CDR2 ANQGSEA. V was clipped by 7 bases and J by 5 bases, with 10 bases between them. CDR3 nucleotide sequence: TGCAGCGCGCTGGGCGAAGATACGCAGTATTTT. Encoded protein: CSALGEDTQYF.

J is TRBJ2-1 and V is TRBV27, with D perhaps matching TRBD2 (6 bases). The CDR3 totals 15 residues. The V and J ends lost 6 bases and 2 bases respectively, with 14 bases between them. Germline V gene sequence: CDR1 MNHEY, CDR2 SMNVEV (reference sequence). CDR3 residues: CASRPSGLTYNEQFF. The CDR3 DNA follows: TGTGCCAGCAGACCATCGGGACTTACCTACAATGAGCAGTTCTTC.

This sequence joins TRBV27 and TRBJ2-7; 10 bases are a match to TRBD2. The V gene's germline CDR1 is MNHEY and CDR2 SMNVEV (reference sequence). V lost 10 bases to trimming and J lost 1 base; unmatched junction nucleotides: 10. This CDR3 has 15 amino acids. Written as DNA, the CDR3 is TGTGCCACTAATGACAGGACTAGCGGTTCCTACGAGCAGTACTTC. Translation: CATNDRTSGSYEQYF.

The V call is TRBV29-1, the J call TRBJ2-1; TRBD2 matches at 13 bases. The J segment lost 6 bases and the V segment lost 7 bases, leaving 12 bases of the junction unmatched. Germline-derived CDR1 and CDR2 are SQVTM and ANQGSEA. The CDR3 loop spans 16 amino acids. CDR3 region: CSGWEDWTSGSNEQFF. In DNA, the CDR3 is TGCAGCGGCTGGGAGGATTGGACTAGCGGGAGCAATGAGCAGTTCTTC.

The chain is built from TRBV28 and TRBJ2-7; 9 nucleotides match TRBD2. J was trimmed by 4 bases and V by 4 bases; bases with no gene match: 5. The germline V gene has CDR1 MDHEN and CDR2 SYDVKM. The CDR3 length is 14 residues. The CDR3 region is CASSWASGIYEQYF. For the CDR3, the DNA is TGTGCCAGCAGTTGGGCTAGCGGGATTTACGAGCAGTACTTC. The complete variable domain, with remaining parts taken from reference TRBV28 and TRBJ2-7, reads DVKVTQSSRYLVKRTGEKVFLECVQDMDHENMFWYRQDPGLGLRLIYFSYDVKMKEKGDIPEGYSVSREKKERFSLILESASTNQTSMYLCASSWASGIYEQYFGPGTRLTVT.

This CDR3 is CASSRTVSQPNYGYTF. CDR3 coding DNA: TGCGCCAGCAGCCGAACAGTCTCACAACCTAACTATGGCTACACCTTC. The V and J genes are TRBV5-1 and TRBJ1-2; D remains ambiguous. Germline V lookup: CDR1 SGHRS, CDR2 YFSETQ. The V and J ends lost 4 bases and 0 bases respectively, with 16 bases between them. The CDR3 consists of 16 residues.

This chain joins TRBV7-2 and TRBJ2-1; 11 nucleotides match TRBD2. The germline CDR1 and CDR2 sequences are SGHTA and FQGNSA. The CDR3 extends over 15 amino acids. V dropped 5 bases and J dropped 3; count of bases not matched to a gene: 3. The CDR3, as DNA: TGTGCCAGCAGCGAAGGGACTAGCGGCTACAATGAGCAGTTCTTC. This encodes CASSEGTSGYNEQFF.

V gene TRBV29-1 combines with J gene TRBJ2-1; 11 nucleotides agree with TRBD2. Germline V gives CDR1 SQVTM, CDR2 ANQGSEA. This CDR3 has 14 residues. The ends lost 1 base at V and 10 bases at J; junction bases unmatched: 6. CDR3 residues: CSVEVVLAGVEQFF. CDR3 DNA sequence: TGCAGCGTTGAAGTGGTACTAGCGGGAGTGGAGCAGTTCTTC.

The chain has TRBV29-1 and TRBJ1-1; D gene unclear. Germline loops: CDR1 SQVTM, CDR2 ANQGSEA. The CDR3 has 14 residues. V lost 5 bases, J lost 3 bases, and 16 bases lay in between. CDR3: CSVSGKAPDTEAFF. The CDR3 bases are TGCAGCGTTTCGGGGAAGGCACCGGACACTGAAGCTTTCTTT.

The chain carries TRBV9 and TRBJ2-5, with 8 bases fitting TRBD2. Germline V gene sequence: CDR1 SGDLS, CDR2 YYNGEE. The V gene end was trimmed by 0 bases and the J gene end by 4 bases; junction bases not matched to a gene: 5. The CDR3 has 15 residues. This CDR3 reads CASSVGAGEGETQYF. The CDR3 bases are TGTGCCAGCAGCGTAGGAGCGGGAGAGGGAGAGACCCAGTACTTC.

The J gene is TRBJ2-7, the V gene TRBV29-1; tentative D call: TRBD1 (6 bases). Trimming stripped 1 base from V and 3 bases from J, with 10 bases between. Germline V gene lookup returns CDR1 SQVTM and CDR2 ANQGSEA. This CDR3 is built from 13 residues. This CDR3 reads CSVEGGTRYEQYF. CDR3 coding DNA: TGCAGCGTTGAAGGGGGGACACGCTACGAGCAGTACTTC.

This chain connects TRBV5-1 to TRBJ2-1; TRBD1 agrees at 8 bases. The CDR3 is 14 residues long. V trimming: 4 bases; J trimming: 7 bases; junction bases outside the gene matches: 7. In germline, CDR1 is SGHRS, CDR2 YFSETQ. The CDR3, as DNA: TGCGCCAGCAGCCCACAGGGGGAAGGGAATGAGCAGTTCTTC. Protein: CASSPQGEGNEQFF.

J is TRBJ2-5 and V is TRBV15, with 10 bases matching TRBD2. J lost 13 bases, V lost 3 bases, and 11 bases had no gene match. Germline lookup yields CDR1 LNHNV and CDR2 YYDKDF (reference sequence). The CDR3 length is 14 residues. For the CDR3, the DNA is TGTGCCACCAGCAGGCTATCTAGCGGGAGCAAACGGTACTTC. Translated: CATSRLSSGSKRYF. The full variable domain, completed using reference TRBV15 and TRBJ2-5, is DAMVIQNPRYQVTQFGKPVTLSCSQTLNHNVMYWYQQKSSQAPKLLFHYYDKDFNNEADTPDNFQSRRPNTSFCFLDIRSPGLGDTAMYLCATSRLSSGSKRYFGPGTRLLVL.

The chain recombines TRBV30 with TRBJ1-4; possibly TRBD1 for D (6 bases). The V gene's germline CDR1 is GTSNPN and CDR2 SVGIG (reference sequence). The germline V and J ends were trimmed by 3 bases and 8 bases, with 19 bases remaining between them. There are 15 residues in the CDR3. DNA for the CDR3: TGTGCCTGGAGACCGATGGGCAGGGGAAGCGAAAAACTGTTTTTT. This gives the protein CAWRPMGRGSEKLFF.

This clone has just a few counts. The same CDR3 can be traced to other DNA sequences in this sample. V and J are TRBV7-3 and TRBJ1-1; 9 bases line up with TRBD1. The CDR3 extends over 15 amino acids. Germline assignment: CDR1 SGHTA and CDR2 FQGTGA. V was pared by 5 bases and J by 1 base, with 5 bases of the junction left unmatched. The CDR3 DNA sequence: TGTGCCAGCAGCCCCGGACAGGGGCGGAACACTGAAGCTTTCTTT. It is translated as CASSPGQGRNTEAFF.

The chain is built from TRBV9 and TRBJ2-3, with 9 bases that match TRBD2. The junction had 11 bases not matched to a gene; V was cut back by 9 bases and J by 0 bases. The CDR3 runs to 16 residues. Germline CDR1 reads SGDLS; CDR2 reads YYNGEE. The CDR3: CATSVLAGSSTDTQYF. The CDR3 DNA follows: TGTGCCACTTCGGTGCTAGCGGGGTCTAGCACAGATACGCAGTATTTT.

V gene TRBV7-3 combines with J gene TRBJ1-2, with 9 bases matching TRBD1. Germline V lookup: CDR1 SGHTA, CDR2 FQGTGA. With V trimmed by 4 bases and J by 7 bases, 4 bases remained unmatched. This CDR3 is built from 13 residues. In DNA form, the CDR3 reads TGTGCCAGCAGCTCGGACAGGGGAGGTGGCTACACCTTC. This encodes CASSSDRGGGYTF. The full variable domain, rest sourced from reference TRBV7-3 and TRBJ1-2, is GAGVSQTPSNKVTEKGKYVELRCDPISGHTALYWYRQSLGQGPEFLIYFQGTGAADDSGLPNDRFFAVRPEGSVSTLKIQRTERGDSAVYLCASSSDRGGGYTFGSGTRLTVV.

A word on this clone: The same CDR3 is also encoded by other DNA sequences in this sample. The genes are TRBV6-5 and TRBJ1-2; TRBD1 agrees at 11 bases. Trimming at V came to 5 bases and at J to 6 bases, leaving 2 bases not matched to a gene. The germline V gene encodes CDR1 MNHEY and CDR2 SVGAGI. The CDR3 is made up of 13 amino acids. DNA of the CDR3: TGTGCCAGCAGTCTGGACAGGGGGCATGGCTACACCTTC. Residues: CASSLDRGHGYTF.

There are a few counts of this clone. The chain combines TRBV27 with TRBJ1-2; D is undetermined. V lost 2 bases, J lost 7 bases, and 14 bases lay in between. This CDR3 contains 14 residues. CDR1 is MNHEY, CDR2 SMNVEV, per germline (reference sequence). The CDR3 DNA reads TGTGCCAGCAGTTTAGTGCTTACTCCTTCTGGCTACACCTTC. Amino acid sequence: CASSLVLTPSGYTF.